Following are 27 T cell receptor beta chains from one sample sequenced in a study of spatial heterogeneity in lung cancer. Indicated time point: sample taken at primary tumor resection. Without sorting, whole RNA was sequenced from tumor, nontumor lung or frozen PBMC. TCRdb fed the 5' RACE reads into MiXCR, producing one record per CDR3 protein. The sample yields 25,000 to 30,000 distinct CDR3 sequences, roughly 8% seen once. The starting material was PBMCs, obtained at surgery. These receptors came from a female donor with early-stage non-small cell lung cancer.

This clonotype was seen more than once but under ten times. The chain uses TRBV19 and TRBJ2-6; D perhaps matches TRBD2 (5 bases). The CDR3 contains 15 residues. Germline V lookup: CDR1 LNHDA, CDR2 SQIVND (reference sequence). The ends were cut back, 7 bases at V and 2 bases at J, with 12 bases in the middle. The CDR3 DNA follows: TGTGCCAGTACCCCAGCGGAAGCTGGGGCCAACGTCCTGACTTTC. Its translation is CASTPAEAGANVLTF. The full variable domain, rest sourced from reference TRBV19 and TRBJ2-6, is DGGITQSPKYLFRKEGQNVTLSCEQNLNHDAMYWYRQDPGQGLRLIYYSQIVNDFQKGDIAEGYSVSREKKESFPLTVTSAQKNPTAFYLCASTPAEAGANVLTFGAGSRLTVL.

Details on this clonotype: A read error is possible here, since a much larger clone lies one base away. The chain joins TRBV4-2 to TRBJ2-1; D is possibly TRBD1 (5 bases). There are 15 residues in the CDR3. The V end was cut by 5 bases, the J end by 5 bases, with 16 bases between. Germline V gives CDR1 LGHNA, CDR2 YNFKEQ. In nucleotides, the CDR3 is TGTGCCAGCAGCTCCTGGAGACAGAGCCACAATGAGCAGTTCTTC. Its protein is CASSSWRQSHNEQFF.

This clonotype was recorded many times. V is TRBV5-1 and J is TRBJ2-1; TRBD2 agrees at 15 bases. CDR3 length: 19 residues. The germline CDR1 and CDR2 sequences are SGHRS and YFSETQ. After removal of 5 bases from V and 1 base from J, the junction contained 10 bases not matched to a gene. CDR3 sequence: CASRNLGLAGGRSYNEQFF. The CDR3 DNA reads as TGCGCCAGCAGGAATTTGGGACTAGCGGGAGGACGGTCCTACAATGAGCAGTTCTTC.

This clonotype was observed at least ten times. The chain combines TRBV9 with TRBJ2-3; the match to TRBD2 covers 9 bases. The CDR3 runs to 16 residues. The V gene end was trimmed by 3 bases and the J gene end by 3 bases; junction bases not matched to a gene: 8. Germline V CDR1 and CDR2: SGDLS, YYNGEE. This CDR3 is CASSASLSGRTDTQYF. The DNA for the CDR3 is TGTGCCAGCAGCGCCAGCCTTAGCGGGAGAACAGATACGCAGTATTTT.

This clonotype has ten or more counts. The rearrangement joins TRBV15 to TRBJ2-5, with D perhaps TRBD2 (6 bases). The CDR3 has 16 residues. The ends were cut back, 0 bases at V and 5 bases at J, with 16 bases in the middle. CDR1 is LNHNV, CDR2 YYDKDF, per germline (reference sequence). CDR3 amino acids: CATSRDLGRFAETQYF. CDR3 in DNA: TGTGCCACCAGCAGAGATCTGGGGAGGTTCGCGGAGACCCAGTACTTC.

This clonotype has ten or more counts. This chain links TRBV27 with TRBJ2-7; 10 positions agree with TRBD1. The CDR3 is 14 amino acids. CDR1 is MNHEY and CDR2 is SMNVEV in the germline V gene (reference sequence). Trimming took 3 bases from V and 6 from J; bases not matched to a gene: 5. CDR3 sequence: CASSFRGQGREQYF. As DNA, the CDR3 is TGTGCCAGCAGTTTCCGGGGACAGGGGCGCGAGCAGTACTTC.

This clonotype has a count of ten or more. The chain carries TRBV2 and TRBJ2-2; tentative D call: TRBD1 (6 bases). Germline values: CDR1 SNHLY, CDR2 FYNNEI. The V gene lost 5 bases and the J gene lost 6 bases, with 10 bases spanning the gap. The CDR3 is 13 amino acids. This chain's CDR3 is CASSPPGAGELFF. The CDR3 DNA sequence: TGTGCCAGCAGTCCCCCAGGGGCCGGGGAGCTGTTTTTT.

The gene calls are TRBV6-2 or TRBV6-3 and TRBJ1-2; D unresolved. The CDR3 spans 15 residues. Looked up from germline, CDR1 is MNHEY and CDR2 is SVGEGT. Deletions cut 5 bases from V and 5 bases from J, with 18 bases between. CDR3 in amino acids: CASSPHERAPYGYTF. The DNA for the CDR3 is TGTGCCAGCAGTCCCCACGAGAGGGCCCCGTATGGCTACACCTTC.

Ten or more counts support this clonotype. The CDR3: CATSPYLNTEAFF. The CDR3 nucleotides are TGTGCCACCAGCCCATATCTGAACACTGAAGCTTTCTTT. This chain connects TRBV2 to TRBJ1-1; D is uncertain. The germline V gene has CDR1 SNHLY and CDR2 FYNNEI. The CDR3 contains 13 residues. V was trimmed by 10 bases and J by 0 bases, leaving 12 bases between them.

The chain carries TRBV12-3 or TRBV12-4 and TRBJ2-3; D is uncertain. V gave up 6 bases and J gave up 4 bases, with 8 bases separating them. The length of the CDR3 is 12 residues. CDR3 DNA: TGTGCCAGCAGCGCCTATCCAGATACGCAGTATTTT. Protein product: CASSAYPDTQYF.

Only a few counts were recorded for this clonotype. The DNA of the CDR3 is TGTGCCAGCAGCTTGGTAATGAGATCTAATGAAAAACTGTTTTTT. Residues: CASSLVMRSNEKLFF. The V call is TRBV5-5, the J call TRBJ1-4; D is ambiguous. The V and J ends lost 0 bases and 3 bases respectively, with 9 bases between them. The CDR3 spans 15 residues. Germline V gene lookup returns CDR1 SGHKS and CDR2 YYEKEE (reference sequence). The whole variable domain, filled in from reference TRBV5-5 and TRBJ1-4, reads DAGVTQSPTHLIKTRGQQVTLRCSPISGHKSVSWYQQVLGQGPQFIFQYYEKEERGRGNFPDRFSARQFPNYSSELNVNALLLGDSALYLCASSLVMRSNEKLFFGSGTQLSVL.

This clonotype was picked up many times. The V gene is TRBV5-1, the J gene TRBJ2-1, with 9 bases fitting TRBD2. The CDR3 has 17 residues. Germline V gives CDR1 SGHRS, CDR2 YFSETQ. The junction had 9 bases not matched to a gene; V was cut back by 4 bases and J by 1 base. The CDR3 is CASSPGLAPRSYNEQFF. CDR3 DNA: TGCGCCAGCAGCCCGGGACTAGCCCCGAGGTCCTACAATGAGCAGTTCTTC.

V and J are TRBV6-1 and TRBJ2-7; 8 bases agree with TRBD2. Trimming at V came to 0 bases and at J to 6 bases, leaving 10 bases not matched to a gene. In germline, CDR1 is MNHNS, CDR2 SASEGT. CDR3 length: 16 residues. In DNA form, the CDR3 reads TGTGCCAGCAGTGAAGCGGTAGCGGGAAGGTCAGGCGAGCAGTACGTC. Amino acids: CASSEAVAGRSGEQYV.

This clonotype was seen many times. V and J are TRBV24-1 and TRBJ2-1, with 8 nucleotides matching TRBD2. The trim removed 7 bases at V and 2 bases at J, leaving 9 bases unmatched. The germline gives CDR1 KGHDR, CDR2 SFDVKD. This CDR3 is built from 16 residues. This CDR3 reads CATRPGGEVAYNEQFF. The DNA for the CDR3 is TGTGCCACCAGGCCCGGGGGGGAGGTTGCCTACAATGAGCAGTTCTTC.

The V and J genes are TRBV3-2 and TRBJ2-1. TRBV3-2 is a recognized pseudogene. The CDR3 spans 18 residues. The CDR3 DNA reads TGTGCCAGCAGCCAAGATCTAGACTCCTATAGCTCCTACAATGAGCAGTTCTTC. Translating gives CASSQDLDSYSSYNEQFF.

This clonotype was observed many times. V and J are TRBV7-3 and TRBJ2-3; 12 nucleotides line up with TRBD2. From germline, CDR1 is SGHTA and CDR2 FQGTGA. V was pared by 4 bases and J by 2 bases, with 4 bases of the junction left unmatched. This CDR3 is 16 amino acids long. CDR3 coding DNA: TGTGCCAGCAGCTCCGGACTAGCGGGATACACAGATACGCAGTATTTT. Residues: CASSSGLAGYTDTQYF.

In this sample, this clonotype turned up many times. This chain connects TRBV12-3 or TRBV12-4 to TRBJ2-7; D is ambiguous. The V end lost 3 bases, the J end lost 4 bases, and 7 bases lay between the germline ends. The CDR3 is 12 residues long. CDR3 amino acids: CASSFRGYEQYF. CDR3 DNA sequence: TGTGCCAGCAGTTTTAGAGGTTACGAGCAGTACTTC.

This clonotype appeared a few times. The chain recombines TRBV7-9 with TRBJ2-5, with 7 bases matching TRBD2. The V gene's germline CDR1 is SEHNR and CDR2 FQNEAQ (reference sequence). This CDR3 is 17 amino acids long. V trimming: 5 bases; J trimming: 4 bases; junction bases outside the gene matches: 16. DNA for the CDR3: TGTGCCAGCAGCAACGGACTAGGAGGTCGTAGGGTAGAGACCCAGTACTTC. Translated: CASSNGLGGRRVETQYF.

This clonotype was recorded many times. The CDR3 sequence is CASSVGGRGTGELFF. CDR3 nucleotide sequence: TGTGCCAGCAGTGTTGGCGGGAGGGGAACCGGGGAGCTGTTTTTT. The V and J genes are TRBV28 and TRBJ2-2, with TRBD2 matching 9 bases. Germline trimming cut 5 bases from V and 5 bases from J; bases unmatched to any gene: 6. The CDR3 is made up of 15 amino acids. Germline loops: CDR1 MDHEN, CDR2 SYDVKM.

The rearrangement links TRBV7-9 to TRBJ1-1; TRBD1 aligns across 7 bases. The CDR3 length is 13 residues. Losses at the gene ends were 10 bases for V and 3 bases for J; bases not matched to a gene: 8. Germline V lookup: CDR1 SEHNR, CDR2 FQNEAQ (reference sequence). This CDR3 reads CAIQRGRDTEAFF. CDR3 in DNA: TGTGCCATACAAAGGGGGCGCGACACTGAAGCTTTCTTT. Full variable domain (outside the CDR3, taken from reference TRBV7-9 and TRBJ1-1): DTGVSQNPRHKITKRGQNVTFRCDPISEHNRLYWYRQTLGQGPEFLTYFQNEAQLEKSRLLSDRFSAERPKGSFSTLEIQRTEQGDSAMYLCAIQRGRDTEAFFGQGTRLTVV.

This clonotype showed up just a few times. CDR3 amino acids: CASGPGFGEQYV. DNA for the CDR3: TGTGCCAGCGGGCCGGGCTTTGGGGAGCAGTACGTC. V is TRBV6-1 and J is TRBJ2-7; no reliable D call. The V end lost 8 bases, the J end lost 7 bases, and 15 bases lay between the germline ends. The CDR3 consists of 12 residues. The V gene's germline CDR1 is MNHNS and CDR2 SASEGT.

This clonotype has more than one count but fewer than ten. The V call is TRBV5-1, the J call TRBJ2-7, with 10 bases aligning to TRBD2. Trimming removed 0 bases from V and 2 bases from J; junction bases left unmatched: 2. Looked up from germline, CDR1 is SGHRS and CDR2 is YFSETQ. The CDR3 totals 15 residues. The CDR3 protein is CASSLALAGTYEQYF. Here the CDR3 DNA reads TGCGCCAGCAGCTTGGCACTAGCGGGGACCTACGAGCAGTACTTC.

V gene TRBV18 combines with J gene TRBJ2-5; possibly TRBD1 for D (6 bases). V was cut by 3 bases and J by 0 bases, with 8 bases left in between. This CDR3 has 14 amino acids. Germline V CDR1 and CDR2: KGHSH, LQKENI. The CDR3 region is CASSPGHHQETQYF. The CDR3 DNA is TGTGCCAGCTCACCGGGACATCACCAAGAGACCCAGTACTTC.

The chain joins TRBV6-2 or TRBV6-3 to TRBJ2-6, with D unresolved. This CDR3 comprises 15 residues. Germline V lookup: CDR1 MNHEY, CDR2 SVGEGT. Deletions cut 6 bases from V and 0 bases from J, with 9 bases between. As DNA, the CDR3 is TGTGCCAGCAGCTCCGCCGGCTCTGGGGCCAACGTCCTGACTTTC. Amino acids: CASSSAGSGANVLTF.

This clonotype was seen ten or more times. DNA of the CDR3: TGCAGCGTTGGTATTATCTGCTGGTACGAGCAGTACGTC. Protein sequence: CSVGIICWYEQYV. The chain has TRBV29-1 and TRBJ2-7; no clear D gene. The CDR3 extends over 13 amino acids. V gave up 4 bases and J gave up 4 bases, with 14 bases separating them. The germline V gene encodes CDR1 SQVTM and CDR2 ANQGSEA.

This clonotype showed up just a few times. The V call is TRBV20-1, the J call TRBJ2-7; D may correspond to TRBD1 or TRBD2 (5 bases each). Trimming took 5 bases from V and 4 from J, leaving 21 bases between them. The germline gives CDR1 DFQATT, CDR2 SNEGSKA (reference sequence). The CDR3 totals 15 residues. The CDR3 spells CSAPGPGALAYEQYF. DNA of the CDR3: TGCAGTGCTCCGGGCCCCGGGGCGCTTGCGTACGAGCAGTACTTC.

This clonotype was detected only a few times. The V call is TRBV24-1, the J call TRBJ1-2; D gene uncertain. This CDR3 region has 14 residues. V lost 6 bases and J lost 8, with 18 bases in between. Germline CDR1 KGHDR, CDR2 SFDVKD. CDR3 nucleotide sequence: TGTGCCACCAGTTCATCCCGCCTATCTGGCGGCTACACCTTC. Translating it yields CATSSSRLSGGYTF.